What follows are 9 T cell receptor beta chains derived from one specimen sequenced in a study of CD8 T cells in ankylosing spondylitis. Each CDR3 protein is one row after TCRdb ran MiXCR on the 5' RACE reads. The sample has more than 150,000 distinct CDR3 sequences; approximately 10% are singletons. Sequences were obtained from blood, either unsorted or a sorted T cell fraction (not recorded which). The source of these receptors is a male donor with ankylosing spondylitis or in good health (not recorded which).

The sample holds a few counts of this clonotype. The chain employs TRBV9 and TRBJ1-3; D uncertain. V was clipped by 4 bases and J by 0 bases, with 14 bases between them. Looked up from germline, CDR1 is SGDLS and CDR2 is YYNGEE. This CDR3 has 16 amino acids. The CDR3 bases are TGTGCCAGCAGCCTCAGTCCAGGTTTCTCTGGAAACACCATATATTTT. Encoded protein: CASSLSPGFSGNTIYF.

This clonotype was seen many times. The rearrangement links TRBV6-1 to TRBJ2-5; 11 bases match TRBD2. V gave up 3 bases and J gave up 5 bases; unmatched junction bases: 5. The CDR3 has 15 amino acids. Per germline, CDR1 MNHNS and CDR2 SASEGT. The CDR3: CASSDNSGRGETQYF. DNA of the CDR3: TGTGCCAGCAGTGACAATAGCGGGAGGGGGGAGACCCAGTACTTC.

A few counts support this clonotype. The genes are TRBV12-3 or TRBV12-4 and TRBJ1-1, with 7 bases identical to TRBD1. The CDR3 consists of 17 residues. The trim removed 7 bases at V and 0 bases at J, leaving 14 bases unmatched. The CDR3 loop is CASILGRGGTMNTEAFF. CDR3 in DNA: TGTGCCAGCATCCTCGGCAGGGGGGGGACCATGAACACTGAAGCTTTCTTT.

The CDR3 nucleotides read TGTGCCAGCAGTTCAGGGGGCTCTGGAAACACCATATATTTT. Its translation: CASSSGGSGNTIYF. V gene TRBV7-9 combines with J gene TRBJ1-3; 7 bases are shared with TRBD1. Trimming removed 6 bases from V and 0 bases from J; junction bases left unmatched: 2. The CDR3 consists of 14 residues. Germline V gives CDR1 SEHNR, CDR2 FQNEAQ (reference sequence).

This clonotype turned up a few times. The chain employs TRBV7-2 and TRBJ2-5; D uncertain. CDR1 and CDR2 from the germline V gene are SGHTA and FQGNSA. V was clipped by 8 bases and J by 5 bases, with 18 bases between them. The CDR3 has 14 residues. The CDR3 region is CASPRLKGGETQYF. Here the CDR3 DNA reads TGTGCCAGCCCGCGCTTAAAGGGCGGTGAGACCCAGTACTTC.

This clonotype was counted many times. The J gene is TRBJ2-3, the V gene TRBV2, with 7 bases matching TRBD2. The CDR3 spans 16 residues. Germline V lookup: CDR1 SNHLY, CDR2 FYNNEI. J gave up 4 bases and V 1 base, and 8 bases lay outside the gene matches. This CDR3 reads CASSEGGPGGADTQYF. CDR3 bases: TGTGCCAGCAGTGAAGGTGGTCCGGGGGGAGCAGATACGCAGTATTTT.

V is TRBV2 and J is TRBJ2-7; 9 positions match TRBD2. Germline CDR1 is SNHLY and CDR2 is FYNNEI. V lost 4 bases and J lost 1; bases outside the gene matches: 5. The CDR3 runs 15 residues. CDR3: CASSGPSGESYEQYF. The CDR3 bases are TGTGCCAGCAGTGGTCCTAGCGGGGAGTCCTACGAGCAGTACTTC.

In this sample, this clonotype turned up a few times. This chain connects TRBV5-6 to TRBJ1-3; a weak D match, TRBD1 (5 bases). This CDR3 spans 16 amino acids. Per germline, CDR1 SGHDT and CDR2 YYEEEE. With 1 base removed from V and 4 bases from J, the gap between germline ends came to 15 bases. The CDR3 sequence: CASSLRGGMDGNTIYF. The CDR3, as DNA: TGTGCCAGCAGCTTGCGCGGGGGAATGGACGGAAACACCATATATTTT. Full variable domain (rest looked up from reference TRBV5-6 and TRBJ1-3): DAGVTQSPTHLIKTRGQQVTLRCSPKSGHDTVSWYQQALGQGPQFIFQYYEEEERQRGNFPDRFSGHQFPNYSSELNVNALLLGDSALYLCASSLRGGMDGNTIYFGEGSWLTVV.

This clonotype was observed many times. The chain is built from TRBV10-3 and TRBJ2-7; D assignment may be TRBD1 or TRBD2 (5 bases each). Trimming took off 10 bases at V and 0 bases at J, with 10 bases between the two ends. Per germline, CDR1 ENHRY and CDR2 SYGVKD. The CDR3 runs 12 residues. As DNA, the CDR3 is TGTGCCACATGGGACGGCTCCTACGAGCAGTACTTC. Translating it yields CATWDGSYEQYF.